A selection of T cell receptor beta chains follows, all from one sample in a study of T cells in Graves' hyperthyroidism and ophthalmopathy. MiXCR was run by TCRdb on the multiplex PCR reads, yielding one entry per CDR3 protein. The sample gives about 420,000 distinct CDR3 sequences, roughly an eighth of which show up once; approximately 5.3% is in the top ten. The specimen was blood. These TCRs come from a young woman with Graves' hyperthyroidism. Each CDR3 is given with its conserved first and last residue. D genes are given only for firm matches. Clone sizes are given selectively: once, few, many, or a class where the clone is expanded.

many,TRBV6-5,-,TRBJ1-2,TGTGCCAGCAGTTACAGGACACACTATGGCTACACCTTC,CASSYRTHYGYTF
-,TRBV12-5,-,TRBJ1-2,TGTGCTGGTGGTTTGGTATACCCGCTGACAGGCCCAAGGGGCTACACCTTC,CAGGLVYPLTGPRGYTF
many,TRBV2,TRBD1,TRBJ2-2,TGTGCCAGCAGTTCACAGGGGTACACCGGGGAGCTGTTTTTT,CASSSQGYTGELFF
many,TRBV28,-,TRBJ2-5,TGTGCCAGCAGTTTACGGGCCAAAGAGACCCAGTACTTC,CASSLRAKETQYF
many,TRBV2,TRBD2,TRBJ2-6,TGTGCCAGCAGTGAGCCTAGCGGGGCCGCTTTGGGGGCCAACGTCCTGACTTTC,CASSEPSGAALGANVLTF
many,TRBV27,TRBD1,TRBJ2-7,TGTGCCAGCAGCTCCGGGACAGGGGGAGAGGGGGAGCAGTACTTC,CASSSGTGGEGEQYF
many,TRBV12-3/TRBV12-4,TRBD1,TRBJ1-5,TGTGCCAACAGGGGTAATCAGCCCCAGCATTTT,CANRGNQPQHF
-,TRBV6-2/TRBV6-3,TRBD2,TRBJ2-1,TGTGCCAGCAGTTACACGGGTCGGGGCGGGAGGGCGGACAATGAGCAGTTCTTC,CASSYTGRGGRADNEQFF
-,TRBV5-6,TRBD2,TRBJ2-1,TGTGCCAGCAGCGGAACACTAGCGGGAGAGAGCTATGAGCAGTTCTTC,CASSGTLAGESYEQFF
-,TRBV19,TRBD2,TRBJ2-1,TGTGCCAGTAATCCGGGACTAGCAACCAATGAGCAGTTCTTC,CASNPGLATNEQFF
-,TRBV28,-,TRBJ1-2,TGTGCCAGCAGAACCCCTACGGGGCTCGGGGGCTACACCTTC,CASRTPTGLGGYTF
-,TRBV19,TRBD2,TRBJ2-5,TGTGCCAGCTCCGGGGGGAACCAAGAGACCCAGTACTTC,CASSGGNQETQYF
many,TRBV12-3/TRBV12-4,-,TRBJ2-3,TGTGCCAGCAGCCCTGGTATGGGGAGCGGAGATACGCAGTATTTT,CASSPGMGSGDTQYF
few,TRBV4-1,-,TRBJ2-1,TGCGCCAGCAGCCGAGAGTACAATGAGCAGTTCTTC,CASSREYNEQFF
-,TRBV2,TRBD2,TRBJ2-2,TGTGCCAGCATTACGAGGGAGGGGTACGGGGAGCTGTTTTTT,CASITREGYGELFF
many,TRBV7-9,-,TRBJ2-1,TGTGCCAGCAGCTTGGGGCTACCATACAATGAGCAGTTCTTC,CASSLGLPYNEQFF
many,TRBV7-2,TRBD2,TRBJ2-1,TGTGCCAGCAGCTTTACTAGCGGGAGGTACAATGAGCAGTTCTTC,CASSFTSGRYNEQFF
few,TRBV19,-,TRBJ2-7,TGTGCCAGTAGTATTTTCGACAGGTCTTACGAGCAGTACTTC,CASSIFDRSYEQYF
few,TRBV7-9,-,TRBJ2-2,-,CASSLVGKGTRYFF
-,TRBV2,-,TRBJ2-3,TGTGCCAGCAGAGACCGGGACGGACTCTCAGATACGCAGTATTTT,CASRDRDGLSDTQYF
many,TRBV20-1,TRBD2,TRBJ2-5,TGCAGTGCTAGAGATAGCGGGAGGCCCCAAGAGACCCAGTACTTC,CSARDSGRPQETQYF
-,TRBV28,-,TRBJ1-1,TGTGCCAGCGGGGCTGGAAGACAGAACACTGAAGCTTTCTTT,CASGAGRQNTEAFF
many,TRBV3-1,TRBD2,TRBJ2-7,TGTGCCAGCAGCTCCTGGACTAGCGGTAAGGCCTACGAGCAGTACTTC,CASSSWTSGKAYEQYF
many,TRBV28,TRBD1,TRBJ1-2,TGTGCCAGCAGTCGACCCGGGACAGGGGGATTTGGCTACACCTTC,CASSRPGTGGFGYTF
-,TRBV30,TRBD1,TRBJ2-1,TGTGCCTGGAGTCTAGAGTTGATTCCGGGACAGGCCATTGAGCAGTTCTTC,CAWSLELIPGQAIEQFF
many,TRBV2,-,TRBJ2-1,TGTGCCAGCACGGGACGCCTCTCCTACAATGAGCAGTTCTTC,CASTGRLSYNEQFF
-,TRBV29-1,TRBD2,TRBJ2-7,TGCAGCGTGCGGGAGGGCCTTTCCTACGAGCAGTACTTC,CSVREGLSYEQYF
many,TRBV2,-,TRBJ2-3,TGTGCCAGCAGTGACTGGGGGAGCACAGATACGCAGTATTTT,CASSDWGSTDTQYF